These T cell receptor beta chains were read from a single sample in a study of OX40 agonist ivuxolimab in advanced cancers. Clones were read by immunoSEQ multiplex PCR, and TCRdb kept only the in-frame ones, dropping some. The sample shows some 70,000 clones, 91% of them seen only once. Sequencing was performed on CD4+ or CD8+ T cells sorted from blood, taken in a trial of the OX40 agonist ivuxolimab. The origin of the receptors is an adult with an advanced solid tumor such as melanoma, head and neck, liver or kidney cancer. CDR3s include the opening cysteine and the closing phenylalanine or tryptophan. A D gene is named only where the DNA matches it firmly. Expanded clones get a size class; other rows say once, few or many, or leave the size out.

-	TRBV19	TRBD1	TRBJ2-7	TGTGCCAGTAGTATACTTCTAGGGGACAGGACCTACGAGCAGTACTTC	CASSILLGDRTYEQYF
-	TRBV6-1	-	TRBJ2-7	TGTGCCAGCAGTGTGGCCGGGACCTACGAGCAGTACTTC	CASSVAGTYEQYF
-	TRBV7-3	TRBD2	TRBJ2-1	TGTGCCAGCAGCACCAAGCGGGAACTCTCCTACAATGAGCAGTTCTTC	CASSTKRELSYNEQFF
-	TRBV5-1	-	TRBJ1-1	TGTGCCAGCAGGGGTACACGGAACACTGAAGCTTTCTTT	CASRGTRNTEAFF
-	TRBV5-1	TRBD1	TRBJ1-2	TGCGCCAGCAGCACGACAGGGGCTAACTATGGCTACACCTTC	CASSTTGANYGYTF
-	TRBV19	-	TRBJ2-2	TGTGCCAGTAGCCCCTTAGGGGGGGCGTCCGGGGAGCTGTTTTTT	CASSPLGGASGELFF
-	TRBV6-5	-	TRBJ1-1	TGTGCCAGCAGTAGGGGGGACACTGAAGCTTTCTTT	CASSRGDTEAFF
-	TRBV7-9	TRBD1	TRBJ1-1	TGTGCCAGCAGCAGGGGAGGACAGGACAAAGCTTTCTTT	CASSRGGQDKAFF
-	TRBV5-6	-	TRBJ2-1	TGTGCCAGCAGCTTTATCGGGTGGGGGCGTACGACGGGCAATGAGCAGTTCTTC	CASSFIGWGRTTGNEQFF
-	TRBV6-1	-	TRBJ1-1	TGTGCCAGCAGTACGACGGCGAACACTGAAGCTTTCTTT	CASSTTANTEAFF
-	TRBV5-8	TRBD2	TRBJ2-5	TGTGCCAGCCGTGCCGGGACTAGCGGGCCTATGTACCAAGAGACCCAGTACTTC	CASRAGTSGPMYQETQYF
-	TRBV25-1	-	TRBJ1-3	TGTGCCAGCAGTGTAACGGGGGATCGCTCTGGAAACACCATATATTTT	CASSVTGDRSGNTIYF
-	TRBV25-1	TRBD2	TRBJ2-3	TGTGCCAGCAGTGACCAACTAGCGGGGGGCGGTACAGATACGCAGTATTTT	CASSDQLAGGGTDTQYF
-	TRBV28	TRBD1	TRBJ1-2	TGTGCCAGTAAGCAGCAGGGGGATGGTTATGGCTACACCTTC	CASKQQGDGYGYTF
-	TRBV9	-	TRBJ2-7	TGTGCCAGCAGCGTAGGTGGTCCCAATCTTGTCTACGAGCAGTACTTC	CASSVGGPNLVYEQYF
few	TRBV15	-	TRBJ1-1	TGTGCCACCAGCAGAGACCCGGGACCGAACACTGAAGCTTTCTTT	CATSRDPGPNTEAFF
-	TRBV5-1	-	TRBJ1-1	TGCGCCAGCAGCTTGGCCGGGACCCCGGGGGCAGCTTTCTTT	CASSLAGTPGAAFF
once	TRBV11-2	-	TRBJ1-6	TGTGCCAGCAGCTTAGGGACGGGAGTAGAATCACCCCTCCACTTT	CASSLGTGVESPLHF
-	TRBV19	-	TRBJ2-6	TGTGCCATAGCCCCCGGTGAGGGCTCTGGGGCCAACGTCCTGACTTTC	CAIAPGEGSGANVLTF
-	TRBV28	-	TRBJ2-1	TGTGCCAGCAGTTTTAGGCTGGCGGAGCAGTTCTTC	CASSFRLAEQFF
once	TRBV19	-	TRBJ1-2	TGTGCCAGTAGTTCGGTTCCAGGGGTGGTTGGCTACACCTTC	CASSSVPGVVGYTF
-	TRBV9	TRBD2	TRBJ2-7	TGTGCCAGCAGCGCGGGACTAGCGGGCTACGAGCAGTACTTC	CASSAGLAGYEQYF
-	TRBV27	-	TRBJ2-1	TGTGCCAGCAGTTTAAAGTATGAGGGTTCCCATGAGCAGTTCTTC	CASSLKYEGSHEQFF
-	TRBV7-9	-	TRBJ2-5	TGTGCCAGCAGCTTAGCGCTGGCTTCTCAAGAGACCCAGTACTTC	CASSLALASQETQYF
-	TRBV7-9	-	TRBJ2-1	TGTGCCAGCAGCTTAGCCGCAGGCAGGGAGCAGTTCTTC	CASSLAAGREQFF
-	TRBV13	TRBD2	TRBJ2-7	TGTGCCAGCAGCTTATTTGGGCGGGAGAGGTACGAGCAGTACTTC	CASSLFGRERYEQYF
-	TRBV19	TRBD2	TRBJ2-3	TGTGCCAGTAGTATCTCTAGCGGGAGGGGCACAGATACGCAGTATTTT	CASSISSGRGTDTQYF
once	TRBV7-7	TRBD2	TRBJ2-1	TGTGCTAGCAGCTCCAGCGGGAGGGCCGGGGGTGAGCAGTTCTTC	CASSSSGRAGGEQFF
-	TRBV5-4	-	TRBJ1-1	TGTGCCAGCACCCCGAATGGGGGGCTTACTGAAGCTTTCTTT	CASTPNGGLTEAFF
-	TRBV7-9	TRBD1	TRBJ1-2	TGTGCCAGCAGCTTATCCCCGGACAGGGTGGGTGGCTACACCTTC	CASSLSPDRVGGYTF
-	TRBV9	-	TRBJ1-4	TGTGCCAGCAGCGTAGAGGGGTGGCCTAATGAAAAACTGTTTTTT	CASSVEGWPNEKLFF
-	TRBV10-2	-	TRBJ1-3	TGCGCCAGCAGTGATCGGGGAACTGGAAACACCATATATTTT	CASSDRGTGNTIYF
-	TRBV29-1	-	TRBJ2-5	TGCAGCGCTCCGCAGGGCGTTGTAGAGACCCAGTACTTC	CSAPQGVVETQYF
-	TRBV25-1	-	TRBJ1-5	TGTGCCAGCAGTGACAGTCACCAGAGCAATCAGCCCCAGCATTTT	CASSDSHQSNQPQHF
-	TRBV7-2	TRBD2	TRBJ2-2	TGTGCCAGCAGCTTAGTTAGCCCGGGACTACCCCCGGGCGGGGAGCTGTTTTTT	CASSLVSPGLPPGGELFF
-	TRBV29-1	-	TRBJ1-2	TGCAGCGTTGACCTTCATGGGGTCTATGGCTACACCTTC	CSVDLHGVYGYTF
-	TRBV6-6	-	TRBJ2-5	TGTGCCAGCAGTTACTCGTGGGAGACCCAGTACTTC	CASSYSWETQYF
-	TRBV7-8	-	TRBJ2-3	TGTGCCAGCAGCTTCGGGACCCAACCCACAGATACGCAGTATTTT	CASSFGTQPTDTQYF
-	TRBV7-2	TRBD2	TRBJ2-1	TGTGCCAGCAGTCTAGCGGTTAGCTCCTACAATGAGCAGTTCTTC	CASSLAVSSYNEQFF
-	TRBV6-1	-	TRBJ2-3	TGTGCCAGCAGTTTTTTGGCGTGGAGCACAGATACGCAGTATTTT	CASSFLAWSTDTQYF
-	TRBV10-3	TRBD2	TRBJ2-3	TGTGCCATCAAACCGGGAGGGCCAGCTTCCACAGATACGCAGTATTTT	CAIKPGGPASTDTQYF
-	TRBV4-2	-	TRBJ1-4	TGTGCCAGCAGCCGCCGTGGGGACGCTGCAACTAATGAAAAACTGTTTTTT	CASSRRGDAATNEKLFF
-	TRBV7-8	TRBD2	TRBJ2-6	TGTGCCAGCAGCTCCCTGCGGGGGGTCGGGGCCAACGTCCTGACTTTC	CASSSLRGVGANVLTF
-	TRBV7-8	-	TRBJ2-3	TGTGCCAGCAGCCCGGACAGTTATGCTAGCACAGATACGCAGTATTTT	CASSPDSYASTDTQYF
-	TRBV10-2	-	TRBJ1-1	TGCGCCAGCGCCAGTGCTTGGGGGGCAGGATCTGAAGCTTTCTTT	CASASAWGAGSEAFF
few	TRBV7-3	-	TRBJ2-1	TGTGCCAGCAGCTTAACGTTCGCCCAGTACAATGAGCAGTTCTTC	CASSLTFAQYNEQFF
once	TRBV7-6	TRBD2	TRBJ2-3	TGTGCCAGCAGCCGATATTTCGGATCTAGCGGATATACAGATACGCAGTATTTT	CASSRYFGSSGYTDTQYF
-	TRBV5-4	-	TRBJ2-1	TGTGCCAGCAGCGTCACTGCGAGCTCCTACAATGAGCAGTTCTTC	CASSVTASSYNEQFF
-	TRBV27	TRBD1	TRBJ1-6	TGTGCCAGCAGTAGACAGGGTGGCAGCCAAAATTCACCCCTCCACTTT	CASSRQGGSQNSPLHF
-	TRBV4-2	TRBD2	TRBJ2-1	TGTGCCAGCAGCCACGCGACTAGCGGGAGTTGGAATGAGCAGTTCTTC	CASSHATSGSWNEQFF
-	TRBV6-5	-	TRBJ2-7	TGTGCCAGCAGTTCCCACACGGGCCCGACCTACGAGCAGTACTTC	CASSSHTGPTYEQYF
-	TRBV13	-	TRBJ2-1	TGTGCCAGCAGCCTCGGGACCACTTACAATGAGCAGTTCTTC	CASSLGTTYNEQFF
-	TRBV28	TRBD2	TRBJ2-1	TGTGCCAGCAGTCGACTAGCGAAAACACCCTACAATGAGCAGTTCTTC	CASSRLAKTPYNEQFF
once	TRBV6-5	TRBD1	TRBJ1-2	TGTGCCACTTGTCCCGGGACAGGGAACTATGGCTACACCTTC	CATCPGTGNYGYTF
-	TRBV14	-	TRBJ2-7	TGTGCCAGCAGCCAAACACTAGAGTCCGACGAGCAGTACTTC	CASSQTLESDEQYF
-	TRBV7-8	-	TRBJ1-2	TGTGCCAGCAGCTTAGACGCTGGTAAGGCGGACTATGGCTACACCTTC	CASSLDAGKADYGYTF